This TCR beta chain stems from a study of cytomegalovirus exposure and HLA in healthy donors (dated by TCRdb to the late 2010s). For context, the study as a whole: An earlier analysis of fewer than 750 of the donors reported under 300 Gb of sequence data and some 110 million unique TCR beta sequences obtained from some 200 million T cells. About 320 gigabases of sequencing data and some 85 million unique TCR sequences were included in an early release covering roughly 600 HLA-typed donors. Of the 398 genotyped donors, approximately 83% fell in the genetic ancestry cluster associated with self-reported Caucasian donors. The aim of the study was to test whether cataloging public T cell receptors could identify signatures of past pathogen exposure. The study used immunosequencing to profile the T cell repertoires of approximately 650 subjects and linked those repertoires to cytomegalovirus serostatus. Along with the approximately 650-subject first cohort, a separate validation cohort of over 90 different subjects was used. High-throughput TCR immunosequencing, statistical association of individual TCRs with disease status, and machine learning were combined to predict cytomegalovirus infection status. To study patterns of TCR occurrence, a later analysis re-analyzed previously published TCR beta repertoires from 700 or so donors and added high-resolution HLA genotyping. In the later analysis, no new phenotypic data were used to find candidate immune exposures; instead, reliance was placed on TCR beta sequences and their occurrence across donors. In an earlier analysis of roughly 540 of the donors, high-throughput TCR beta sequencing was used to judge whether each TCR beta V gene segment behaved as functional or pseudogenic. Alongside the repertoire data, information on donor age, sex, ethnicity and CMV serostatus was compiled. A later genetic analysis took genome-wide SNP genotypes for about 55% of the roughly 700 donors and used that subset as a discovery cohort. Every discovery cohort repertoire had been produced on one sequencing platform. Both class I and class II loci were covered by HLA typing, at four-digit resolution. Typing coverage varied by locus: roughly 620-640 donors for A, B, C, DRB1 and DQB1; approximately 560 for DQA1; more than 600 for DPA1; 400 to 480 for DPB1. Because of strong linkage in the cohort, four or five DR-DQ haplotypes were treated as single units for association and clustering. Among around 400 genotyped donors of the cohort, an average of approximately 230,000 unique TCR beta nucleotide sequences were sequenced per donor, about a sixth of them non-productive. Results the study describes overall, beyond this receptor: Because HLA typing was unavailable for some donors at each locus, only the typed subset was used in association tests. According to a later analysis, most CMV-associated TCR beta chains appeared to be HLA-restricted, and the HLA associations seemed to be driven largely by CMV exposure. Roughly uniform sequencing depth across donors was assumed in presence/absence analyses, although this assumption may not hold. According to a later analysis, parvovirus B19, influenza, CMV and Epstein-Barr virus appeared linked to several top co-occurrence clusters. Cytomegalovirus status was reported to be diagnosed by the classifier with high specificity and sensitivity in both the original and validation cohorts. At a false discovery rate of 0.05, a later analysis linked 16,000 or so TCR beta sequences to specific HLA alleles. In this cohort, only TCR beta chains were sequenced, and detectable features were limited by the absence of alpha or paired-chain data. Most TCR sequences were observed very rarely across donors, whereas some public TCRs were present in many individuals. For the cohort, immune exposure information was limited to CMV serostatus. Assigning TCR associations to individual alleles was difficult when HLA alleles, especially DR and DQ, strongly co-occurred. A group of highly shared sequence variants was considered likely to be a technical artifact of the sequencing pipeline. Correlated functional status among segregating V segments might be attributable to linkage disequilibrium, but an unknown experimental factor could not be ruled out. In vitro tests confirmed that a few of the cytomegalovirus-associated TCR beta chains recognize cytomegalovirus antigens. According to a later genetic analysis, donors in an Asian-associated ancestry cluster had fewer N-insertions in productive TCRs than the approximately 670-donor mean. Because counts were too low, roughly 17 rarely observed V segments, including chromosome 9 orphons, were left out of the earlier analysis of 587 of the donors. It was suggested by the authors that the approach could potentially be generalized to other disease states and immunological phenotypes. A further reported finding was that TCR beta sequences accurately predicted the HLA-A and HLA-B alleles for most subjects in the first cohort. Broadly in line with IMGT annotations, most TCR beta V segments showed up in productive rearrangements about 87% or about 30% of the time in an earlier analysis of under 700 of the donors. In a later analysis, TCR association rates were found to vary across HLA loci, with the most associated TCRs seen for DRB1 alleles and the fewest for HLA-C alleles. In the study, some 160 TCR beta chains were listed as associated with cytomegalovirus. Some IMGT-functional V segments, including TRBV6-2 and TRBV6-3, could not be told apart with the 87-base-pair reads, so those segments were excluded. V-gene and J-gene trimming of TCR beta chains was associated with a missense DCLRE1C variant in a later genetic analysis, and the association was replicated in an independent cohort. In a later analysis, HLA-associated TCR beta chains showed more clonal expansion and lower generation probabilities than non-associated chains that were equally common.

The V and J ends are trimmed by 7 bases and 1 base, leaving 13 bases between them. Its CDR3 holds 14 amino acids, cysteine through phenylalanine. Here the CDR3 DNA is all that survives: 42 bases in frame from base 1. The germline V gene specifies MDHEN as CDR1 and SYDVKM as CDR2. The cohort consisted of 670 or so healthy bone marrow donors. At the time of sampling, every cohort member was nominally healthy, though immune exposures that went unrecorded were likely present. The donor was CMV seronegative and belonged to the group of 352 seronegative cohort members. A peripheral blood sample was provided by each donor, and peripheral blood mononuclear cells were used for TCR beta sequencing. The Qiagen DNeasy Blood Extraction Kit was used to extract genomic DNA from the blood cell samples. Receptor libraries were prepared by the immunoSEQ multiplex PCR assay. For the multiplex PCR, a mixture combining 60 forward primers for TCR Vbeta segments and 13 reverse primers for TCR Jbeta segments was used. The CDR3 region of rearranged TCR beta genes was amplified from genomic DNA by a multiplex PCR assay. Amplified TCR beta libraries were sequenced as 87-base-pair reads on the Illumina HiSeq System. The source study handled its data this way. In a later analysis, tens of millions of unique TCR beta chains were counted across the approximately 640 repertoires, and roughly 11 million of these chains were shared by at least two donors. To remove PCR and sequencing errors, raw reads were error-corrected and collapsed into unique sequences using a nearest-neighbor algorithm that merged closely related sequences. CDR3 sequences were aligned to IMGT reference sequences to assign V, D and J gene segments. For a sequence to be retained, a match of at least six nucleotides was required to both a V gene segment and a J gene segment. Rearrangements were called productive when the CDR3 lacked stop codons and stayed in frame with V and J; all others were non-productive. Following IMGT convention, CDR3 was defined as the stretch from the second conserved V-encoded cysteine up to the conserved J-encoded phenylalanine. In an earlier analysis of roughly 610 of the donors, sequences lacking an unambiguous match to a single V gene segment were excluded. In an earlier analysis of approximately 500 of the donors, a V segment was called functional when productive rearrangements were above 56.7%, and segregating when the standard deviation between donors exceeded 5%. To diagnose cytomegalovirus status from the catalog of TCR beta chain sequences, a statistical classification framework was built. A later analysis assigned V and J genes by comparing TCR nucleotide sequences with IMGT/GENE-DB human TR gene sequences. The TCRdist pipeline was used in a later analysis to assign CDR3 sequences and most-parsimonious VDJ recombination scenarios. In a later analysis, every TCR beta chain was defined by the combination of its CDR3 amino acid sequence and its V-gene family, and reads without a unique V-gene family were dropped. A later analysis removed several hundred highly shared, low-generation-probability nucleotide sequences to deal with suspected cross-contamination and a sequencing artifact. For each public chain, a later analysis derived a clonal expansion index from normalized ranks of inferred template counts within each repertoire. A later analysis computed generation probabilities with a VDJ recombination model fitted to out-of-frame rearrangements, and checked the results against IGoR. In a later analysis, TCR-TCR, TCR-HLA and TCR-CMV co-occurrence was scored with hypergeometric tests, and a repertoire-size bias correction was applied to TCR pairs. False discovery rates were estimated in a later analysis by permuting HLA or CMV assignments 20 times. A later analysis grouped co-occurring TCRs with DBSCAN, adding TCRdist sequence similarity when clustering within HLA-allele-positive subsets. For co-occurrence clustering, repertoires with fewer than 30,000 or more than 120,000 public chains were excluded, along with 5 or 6 repertoires with anomalous nucleotide sharing. In TCRdb, the immuneACCESS table is reduced to in-frame sequences with V and J assigned. These tables do not hold every clone; where another copy was compared, an unresolved V gene accounts for under half, and the others remain unexplained. V and J calls and clone size follow that table, whereas D and trimming were derived from the DNA. This sample lists about 150,000 clones; roughly 84% were detected once. The ten largest account for 0.38% of the sample.

On this clone: Its recognized antigen is unknown. Base qualities are not recorded, but no much larger clone differs from it by a single base.

Recombination joined TRBV28 with TRBJ1-2, with a weak D call of TRBD1 (5 bases match). This clonotype was obtained from a boy under 10 years old in good health and CMV-seronegative. Sequencing used PBMCs. In nucleotides, the sequence is TGTGCCAGCACGCCTCAGGGCTTTAACTATGGCTACACCTTC. This yields the protein CASTPQGFNYGYTF.